Shown below are 9 T cell receptor beta chains from a single sample sequenced in a study of blood T cell repertoires in COVID-19. Some clones are missing from TCRdb's copy, which holds only in-frame ones; the method was immunoSEQ multiplex PCR. The sample includes 350,000 to 400,000 clones, approximately 91% seen only once; the top ten take about 0.83%. Sequences were obtained from PBMCs or T cells enriched from blood (not recorded which). These receptors originate from a woman aged 40 to 50 who had been exposed to COVID-19.

The V call is TRBV11-3, the J call TRBJ1-1; D may be TRBD1 (6 bases). CDR1 and CDR2 (germline): SGHNT, YENEEA. This CDR3 region has 15 residues. The V end lost 5 bases, the J end lost 1 base, and 14 bases lay between the germline ends. The CDR3 nucleotides read TGTGCCAGCAGCATACCGGGACAAGCGAACACTGAAGCTTTCTTT. This sequence encodes CASSIPGQANTEAFF.

The chain uses TRBV5-4 and TRBJ1-2; TRBD1 matches 7 bases. With 4 bases clipped from V and 5 bases from J, the junction kept 8 bases outside the gene matches. Germline loops: CDR1 SGHNT, CDR2 YYREEE (reference sequence). This CDR3 contains 14 residues. CDR3 in amino acids: CASSARDRVYGYTF. The CDR3 region has the DNA TGTGCCAGCAGCGCCCGGGACAGAGTATATGGCTACACCTTC.

The chain carries TRBV19 and TRBJ2-7, with D possibly matching TRBD2 (6 bases). The V and J ends lost 9 bases and 1 base respectively, with 13 bases between them. Germline-derived CDR1 and CDR2 are LNHDA and SQIVND (reference sequence). CDR3 size: 13 residues. The CDR3 loop reads CASGSPPSYEQYF. CDR3 nucleotide sequence: TGTGCCAGCGGGAGCCCCCCTTCCTACGAGCAGTACTTC. The entire variable domain, with the rest obtained from reference TRBV19 and TRBJ2-7, is as follows: DGGITQSPKYLFRKEGQNVTLSCEQNLNHDAMYWYRQDPGQGLRLIYYSQIVNDFQKGDIAEGYSVSREKKESFPLTVTSAQKNPTAFYLCASGSPPSYEQYFGPGTRLTVT.

The chain carries TRBV9 and TRBJ1-5, with D unclear. V lost 3 bases to trimming and J lost 0 bases, with 10 bases between them. This CDR3 spans 15 amino acids. CDR1 SGDLS and CDR2 YYNGEE come from the germline V gene. CDR3 sequence (DNA): TGTGCCAGCAGCGCCTTTGACACTAGCAATCAGCCCCAGCATTTT. Translation: CASSAFDTSNQPQHF.

The table lists this clone with a count of one. The chain has TRBV5-1 and TRBJ2-2, with 9 bases that match TRBD1. This CDR3 spans 14 amino acids. Germline CDR1 is SGHRS and CDR2 is YFSETQ. Trimming took 4 bases from V and 5 from J; bases not matched to a gene: 3. The CDR3 region is CASSRGQGTGELFF. CDR3 in DNA: TGCGCCAGCAGCCGAGGACAGGGGACCGGGGAGCTGTTTTTT.

The chain carries TRBV19 and TRBJ2-5; the match to TRBD1 covers 9 bases. Unmatched junction bases numbered 11, after V lost 4 bases and J lost 5 bases. Germline assignment: CDR1 LNHDA and CDR2 SQIVND (reference sequence). The CDR3 covers 16 residues. The CDR3 DNA is TGTGCCAGTAGTAGCGACTGGACAGGGGACATCGAGACCCAGTACTTC. It encodes CASSSDWTGDIETQYF.

The V gene is TRBV19, the J gene TRBJ1-5; D is uncertain. Germline V CDR1 and CDR2: LNHDA, SQIVND (reference sequence). V dropped 1 base and J dropped 2 bases, with 9 bases sitting between them. The CDR3 covers 15 residues. The CDR3 coding sequence is TGTGCCAGTAGTATAGGGAGCTCGGGCAATCAGCCCCAGCATTTT. It yields the protein CASSIGSSGNQPQHF.

There are a few counts of this clone. V gene TRBV7-8 combines with J gene TRBJ1-6; D ambiguous. This CDR3 has 17 residues. Trimming took off 1 base at V and 7 bases at J, with 17 bases between the two ends. Germline V lookup: CDR1 SGHVS, CDR2 FQNEAQ. The CDR3 DNA reads TGTGCCAGCAGCTTAGAAAGGCGACGCATGACAAATTCACCCCTCCACTTT. Protein sequence: CASSLERRRMTNSPLHF.

The chain is built from TRBV30 and TRBJ1-3; 7 bases fit TRBD1. V shed 1 base and J 4 bases; nucleotides not matched to a gene: 7. This CDR3 is built from 15 residues. The V gene's germline CDR1 is GTSNPN and CDR2 SVGIG (reference sequence). CDR3 loop: CAWSGSPGQGNTIYF. The CDR3 nucleotides are TGTGCCTGGAGTGGATCACCGGGACAGGGAAACACCATATATTTT.